The next 29 T cell receptor beta chains were all read from a single sample in a study of blood T cell repertoires in COVID-19. TCRdb's table, derived via immunoSEQ multiplex PCR, lists solely in-frame clones and lacks some. In the table there are under 300,000 clones, around 86% of which are singletons. Sequencing was performed on peripheral blood. Receptor source: a woman aged 70-85 years with active or convalescent COVID-19.

The rearrangement joins TRBV7-6 to TRBJ1-3, with D unresolved. CDR1 is SGHVS and CDR2 is FNYEAQ in the germline V gene. There are 15 residues in the CDR3. Deletions cut 1 base from V and 8 bases from J, with 15 bases between. The CDR3 DNA is TGTGCCAGCAGCTTAGGTCACGGAGGCGGCGACACCATATATTTT. Amino acids: CASSLGHGGGDTIYF.

Here the CDR3 DNA reads TGTGCCAGCATATACCAGGGGGCGACTGGAAACACCATATATTTT. Translated: CASIYQGATGNTIYF. This chain uses TRBV6-6 with TRBJ1-3; 8 nucleotides align to TRBD1. The CDR3 sequence is 15 residues long. V shed 7 bases and J 2 bases; nucleotides not matched to a gene: 7. Germline loops: CDR1 MNHNY, CDR2 SVGAGI (reference sequence).

This clone was counted between two and nine times. The chain couples TRBV6-2 or TRBV6-3 to TRBJ1-2, with D uncertain. The V and J ends lost 0 bases and 4 bases respectively, with 9 bases between them. The CDR3 is 14 amino acids. CDR1 is MNHEY, CDR2 SVGEGT, per germline. The CDR3 coding sequence is TGTGCCAGCAGTTACTCGGCAGATCTCTATGGCTACACCTTC. This sequence encodes CASSYSADLYGYTF.

Points on this clone: The same CDR3 is also encoded by other DNA sequences in this sample. The chain has TRBV10-3 and TRBJ2-1; 7 bases fit TRBD1. The length of the CDR3 is 14 residues. V lost 5 bases, J lost 3 bases, and 4 bases stayed unmatched. CDR1 is ENHRY, CDR2 SYGVKD, per germline. Here the CDR3 reads CAISPGQNYNEQFF. CDR3 bases: TGTGCCATCAGTCCGGGACAGAACTACAATGAGCAGTTCTTC.

J is TRBJ1-4 and V is TRBV9; 7 nucleotides match TRBD1. From germline, CDR1 is SGDLS and CDR2 YYNGEE. The CDR3 sequence is 15 residues long. Trimming cost V 0 bases and J 8 bases; bases outside gene matches: 7. The CDR3 region is CASSVGGTVGEKLFF. The CDR3, as DNA: TGTGCCAGCAGCGTAGGGGGGACAGTCGGGGAAAAACTGTTTTTT. Looking up the rest from reference TRBV9 and TRBJ1-4 gives the full variable domain: DSGVTQTPKHLITATGQRVTLRCSPRSGDLSVYWYQQSLDQGLQFLIQYYNGEERAKGNILERFSAQQFPDLHSELNLSSLELGDSALYFCASSVGGTVGEKLFFGSGTQLSVL.

The CDR3 sequence is CASSHREGTNYGYTF. CDR3 nucleotides: TGTGCCAGCAGCCACCGGGAAGGGACTAACTATGGCTACACCTTC. The J gene is TRBJ1-2, the V gene TRBV4-2; no firm D call. This CDR3 has 15 amino acids. Germline CDR1 LGHNA, CDR2 YNFKEQ. The V and J ends lost 3 bases and 0 bases respectively, with 11 bases between them.

The rearrangement links TRBV12-3 or TRBV12-4 to TRBJ1-5; D gene ambiguous. The CDR3 extends over 12 amino acids. The V end was cut by 3 bases, the J end by 9 bases, with 9 bases between. CDR3 amino acids: CASSLRIRPQHF. Written as DNA, the CDR3 is TGTGCCAGCAGTTTGCGCATTAGGCCCCAGCATTTT.

The CDR3 loop is CASSQGGRVKSTEAFF. The CDR3 nucleotides read TGTGCCAGCAGCCAAGGCGGCAGGGTGAAGAGCACTGAAGCTTTCTTT. The chain couples TRBV14 to TRBJ1-1; weak D call: TRBD1 (5 bases). This CDR3 is built from 16 residues. V was shortened by 1 base and J by 4 bases, with 16 bases between the two germline ends. Germline values: CDR1 SGHDN, CDR2 FVKESK.

This clone was recorded only once. This chain links TRBV7-9 with TRBJ2-2, with a tentative D call TRBD1 (6 bases). This CDR3 is built from 14 residues. With 7 bases removed from V and 0 bases from J, the gap between germline ends came to 9 bases. The germline gives CDR1 SEHNR, CDR2 FQNEAQ (reference sequence). CDR3 residues: CASKGDSNTGELFF. DNA of the CDR3: TGTGCCAGCAAGGGGGATTCGAACACCGGGGAGCTGTTTTTT.

The chain couples TRBV9 to TRBJ2-3, with D hard to call. V lost 4 bases to trimming and J lost 3 bases, with 15 bases between them. The CDR3 length is 15 residues. Germline V CDR1 and CDR2: SGDLS, YYNGEE. CDR3 sequence (DNA): TGTGCCAGCAGCTCCACCCCTAGTCTAACAGATACGCAGTATTTT. This gives the protein CASSSTPSLTDTQYF.

The chain couples TRBV12-3 or TRBV12-4 to TRBJ2-1, with a weak D call TRBD2 (7 bases). The CDR3 is made up of 12 amino acids. Trimming pared 5 bases from V and 15 bases from J, leaving 17 bases between. The CDR3 loop is CASSPAAGAGFF. CDR3 nucleotides: TGTGCCAGCAGTCCGGCGGCGGGGGCTGGGTTCTTC.

The rearrangement joins TRBV24-1 to TRBJ2-3; the D gene is possibly TRBD2 (6 bases). The CDR3 extends over 15 amino acids. V was shortened by 0 bases and J by 4 bases, with 10 bases between the two germline ends. The germline V gene has CDR1 KGHDR and CDR2 SFDVKD. In nucleotides, the CDR3 is TGTGCCACCAGTGATTTGACCGGGACTTCAGATACGCAGTATTTT. Translating it yields CATSDLTGTSDTQYF.

This chain connects TRBV6-4 to TRBJ2-1, with 8 bases identical to TRBD1. The V gene end was trimmed by 4 bases and the J gene end by 2 bases; junction bases not matched to a gene: 4. Germline CDR1 reads MRHNA; CDR2 reads SNTAGT. The CDR3 is 15 amino acids. The CDR3 loop reads CASSAGTGPYNEQFF. CDR3 sequence (DNA): TGTGCCAGCAGTGCCGGGACAGGACCCTACAATGAGCAGTTCTTC.

The CDR3 DNA is TGTGCCAGCAGCCCACAGGGTATGGAAAAACTGTTTTTT. Its protein is CASSPQGMEKLFF. The J gene is TRBJ1-4, the V gene TRBV9; D possibly corresponds to TRBD1 (6 bases). The germline V gene has CDR1 SGDLS and CDR2 YYNGEE. CDR3 length: 13 residues. Deletions cut 4 bases from V and 8 bases from J, with 12 bases between.

The chain has TRBV4-3 and TRBJ2-3; D gene uncertain. Looked up from germline, CDR1 is LGHNA and CDR2 is YSLEER. Trimming took off 0 bases at V and 5 bases at J, with 12 bases between the two ends. The CDR3 totals 15 residues. The CDR3 DNA sequence: TGCGCCAGCAGCCAAGATAAGCGCCTTAGAGATACGCAGTATTTT. Translation: CASSQDKRLRDTQYF.

The rearrangement joins TRBV7-2 to TRBJ2-3, with 11 bases that match TRBD2. The ends lost 5 bases at V and 7 bases at J; junction bases unmatched: 11. This CDR3 comprises 16 residues. Per germline, CDR1 SGHTA and CDR2 FQGNSA. DNA of the CDR3: TGTGCCAGCAGCCCGACTAGCGGGGCTCGTGGGTATACGCAGTATTTT. Translating it yields CASSPTSGARGYTQYF.

The gene calls are TRBV6-2 or TRBV6-3 and TRBJ1-5; unclear D gene. CDR1 and CDR2 from the germline V gene are MNHEY and SVGEGT. There are 15 residues in the CDR3. V lost 2 bases, J lost 3 bases, and 11 bases lay in between. The CDR3 reads CASSYPRPPNQPQHF. The CDR3 DNA is TGTGCCAGCAGTTACCCGAGGCCGCCCAATCAGCCCCAGCATTTT.

This chain uses TRBV4-1 with TRBJ2-7; a weak D match, TRBD2 (5 bases). V dropped 1 base and J dropped 2 bases, with 12 bases sitting between them. Germline CDR1 and CDR2: MGHRA and YSYEKL. The CDR3 is 15 amino acids. CDR3 sequence reads: CASSQGTPSTYEQYF. DNA for the CDR3: TGCGCCAGCAGCCAAGGGACTCCTTCGACCTACGAGCAGTACTTC.

This clone was seen a handful of times. The chain uses TRBV6-2 or TRBV6-3 and TRBJ1-1; no clear D. The germline CDR1 and CDR2 sequences are MNHEY and SVGEGT. V lost 0 bases, J lost 0 bases, and 8 bases lay in between. This CDR3 spans 15 amino acids. As DNA, the CDR3 is TGTGCCAGCAGTTACTCCCCAGATTTGAACACTGAAGCTTTCTTT. It codes for CASSYSPDLNTEAFF.

This clone was observed a single time. The V and J genes are TRBV18 and TRBJ2-3; no firm D call. CDR3 size: 14 residues. Trimming removed 5 bases from V and 0 bases from J, with 9 bases in between. Germline CDR1 reads KGHSH; CDR2 reads LQKENI. CDR3 in DNA: TGTGCCAGCTCAGTTGGGCCCAGCACAGATACGCAGTATTTT. Translated, it gives CASSVGPSTDTQYF.

The chain is built from TRBV3-1 (or the pseudogene TRBV3-2) and TRBJ2-3; D gene uncertain. V was clipped by 1 base and J by 3 bases, with 2 bases between them. Germline V lookup: CDR1 LGHDT, CDR2 YNNKEL (reference sequence). The CDR3 has 12 amino acids. CDR3 sequence reads: CASSQATDTQYF. The DNA for the CDR3 is TGTGCCAGCAGCCAAGCTACAGATACGCAGTATTTT.

CDR3 sequence (DNA): TGTGCCAGCAGCCGCACAGGGGGCAATAACTATGGCTACACCTTC. This translates into CASSRTGGNNYGYTF. J is TRBJ1-2 and V is TRBV7-8; 9 bases align to TRBD1. Germline CDR1 reads SGHVS; CDR2 reads FQNEAQ. J lost 1 base, V lost 5 bases, and 5 bases had no gene match. The CDR3 covers 15 residues.

The V call is TRBV2, the J call TRBJ1-3; D is perhaps TRBD1 (6 bases). CDR1 SNHLY and CDR2 FYNNEI come from the germline V gene. V was shortened by 7 bases and J by 2 bases, with 9 bases between the two germline ends. This CDR3 has 13 amino acids. The CDR3 DNA reads as TGTGCCAGCAAGGGGGGGACTGGAAACACCATATATTTT. Translation gives CASKGGTGNTIYF.

This rearrangement joins TRBV5-1 to TRBJ2-7, with D maybe TRBD1 (5 bases). Trimming took 0 bases from V and 0 from J, leaving 7 bases between them. The germline gives CDR1 SGHRS, CDR2 YFSETQ. The CDR3 has 14 residues. The CDR3 DNA reads TGCGCCAGCAGCTTGGGACAGATCTCCTACGAGCAGTACTTC. Residues: CASSLGQISYEQYF.

On this clone itself: The sample holds other DNA sequences that translate to the same CDR3. The chain uses TRBV12-3 or TRBV12-4 and TRBJ1-3; no clear D gene. Trimming stripped 3 bases from V and 7 bases from J, with 4 bases between. This CDR3 is built from 11 residues. The CDR3 is CASSLRNTIYF. CDR3 bases: TGTGCCAGCAGTTTGAGGAACACCATATATTTT.

This clone was seen just once. The V gene is TRBV6-5, the J gene TRBJ1-2, with D possibly being TRBD1 (5 bases). Germline V gene data show CDR1 as MNHEY and CDR2 as SVGAGI. The CDR3 extends over 12 amino acids. V was pared by 5 bases and J by 5 bases, with 9 bases between. The CDR3 region is CASSTQEYGYTF. In nucleotides, the CDR3 is TGTGCCAGCAGTACACAGGAATATGGCTACACCTTC.

The table lists this clone with a count of one. This chain links TRBV24-1 with TRBJ1-2, with a tentative D call TRBD1 (5 bases). This CDR3 contains 13 residues. Per germline, CDR1 KGHDR and CDR2 SFDVKD. Trimming removed 4 bases at V and 8 bases at J, with 13 bases between. DNA for the CDR3: TGTGCCACCAGTGAGGGGCAACCAGGCGGCTACACCTTC. Its protein is CATSEGQPGGYTF.

The V gene is TRBV9, the J gene TRBJ1-2; no firm D call. Trimming removed 0 bases at V and 9 bases at J, with 12 bases between. CDR3 length: 13 residues. Germline V gene lookup returns CDR1 SGDLS and CDR2 YYNGEE. The CDR3: CASSVDPLSSYTF. Here the CDR3 DNA reads TGTGCCAGCAGCGTAGACCCTCTATCAAGCTACACCTTC.

The V and J genes are TRBV5-1 and TRBJ1-3; a weak D match, TRBD1 (6 bases). Trimming took 3 bases from V and 3 from J, leaving 16 bases between them. The germline V gene has CDR1 SGHRS and CDR2 YFSETQ. This CDR3 is 16 amino acids long. The CDR3 DNA reads as TGCGCCAGCAGCTCCTCCGGGACAAATTTTGGAAACACCATATATTTT. Protein product: CASSSSGTNFGNTIYF.